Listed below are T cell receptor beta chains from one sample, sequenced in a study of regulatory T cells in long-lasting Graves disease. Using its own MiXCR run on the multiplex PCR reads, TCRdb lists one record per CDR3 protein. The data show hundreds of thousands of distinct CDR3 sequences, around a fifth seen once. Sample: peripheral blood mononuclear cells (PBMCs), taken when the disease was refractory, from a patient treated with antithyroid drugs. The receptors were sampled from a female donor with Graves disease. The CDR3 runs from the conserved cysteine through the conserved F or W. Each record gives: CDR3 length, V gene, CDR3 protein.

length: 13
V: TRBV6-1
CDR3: CASRQGRDQPQHF

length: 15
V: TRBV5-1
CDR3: CASSLFAGAAYEQYF

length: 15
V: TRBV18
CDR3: CASSPYDSLVYEQYF

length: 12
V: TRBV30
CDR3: CAWSLILEGAFF

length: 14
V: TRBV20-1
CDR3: CSATGVVVFDGYTF

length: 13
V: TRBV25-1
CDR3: CASSVPGLGEQYF

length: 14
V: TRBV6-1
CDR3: CASRLDRGPVEVFF

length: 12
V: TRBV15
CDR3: CATSRDHGTQYF

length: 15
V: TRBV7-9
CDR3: CASSFYRGGNTEAFF

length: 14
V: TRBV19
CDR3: CANTLAGEPWELFF

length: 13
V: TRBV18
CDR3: CASSPYSNQPQHF

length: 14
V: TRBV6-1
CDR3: CASSVLAAQETQYF

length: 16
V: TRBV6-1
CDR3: CASRAASGQGMGEQYF

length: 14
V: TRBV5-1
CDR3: CASSGTGVNTEAFF

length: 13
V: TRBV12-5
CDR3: CASGFDRNYEQYF

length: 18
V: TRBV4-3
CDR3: CASSQDSWEGVENSPLHF

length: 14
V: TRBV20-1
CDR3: CSASETSVNYEQYF

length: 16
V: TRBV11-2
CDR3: CASSLDAGATNEKLFF

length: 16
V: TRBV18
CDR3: CASSPGQGVENYGYTF

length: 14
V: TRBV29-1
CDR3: CSSWGAGAQETQYF

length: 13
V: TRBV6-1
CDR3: CASTRSYNQPQHF

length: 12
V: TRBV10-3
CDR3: CAIMGDSPGYTF

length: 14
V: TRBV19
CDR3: CASSLRDRDHEQYF

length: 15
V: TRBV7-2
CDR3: CASSYYSGSSYEQYF

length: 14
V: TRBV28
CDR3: CASSSRTSLGEQYF

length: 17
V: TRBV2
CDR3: CASRNPIDRGISYEQYF

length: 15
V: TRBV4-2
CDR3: CASSQPGLEDYGYTF

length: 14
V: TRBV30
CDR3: CAWSQASGRYEQYF

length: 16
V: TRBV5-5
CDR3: CASSLSGTSLSYEQYF

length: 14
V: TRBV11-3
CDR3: CASSFRRGTGELFF

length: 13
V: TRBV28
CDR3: CASSLGGMNEQYF

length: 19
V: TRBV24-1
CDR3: CATSEEGGTRDTDRYGYTF

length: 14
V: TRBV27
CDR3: CASSLSGNNQPQHF

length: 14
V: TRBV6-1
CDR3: CASSGQPQQETQYF

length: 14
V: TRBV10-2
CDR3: CASSESTRGAEQYF

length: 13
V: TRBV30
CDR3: CAWERVNTGELFF

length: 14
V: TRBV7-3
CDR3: CASSLSSGNTEAFF

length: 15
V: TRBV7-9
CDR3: CASSSQGGLNTEAFF

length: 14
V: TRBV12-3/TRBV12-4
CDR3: CASSRGDLNTEAFF

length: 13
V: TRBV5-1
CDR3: CASSFGQGRGYAF

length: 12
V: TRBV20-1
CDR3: CSVWTGGNTIYF

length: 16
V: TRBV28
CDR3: CASSPPGQGAIQPQHF

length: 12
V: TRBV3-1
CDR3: CASSQTLAMQYF

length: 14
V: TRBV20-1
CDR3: CSASFRGRPYGYTF

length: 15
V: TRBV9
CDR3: CASSTSGTVNNEQFF

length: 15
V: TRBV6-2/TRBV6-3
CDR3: CASSLGQVFRYEQYF

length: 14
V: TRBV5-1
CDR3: CASSTGQNRETQYF

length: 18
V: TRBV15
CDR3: CATSSGPSLVYSNQPQHF

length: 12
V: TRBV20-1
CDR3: CSAPVWYNEQFF

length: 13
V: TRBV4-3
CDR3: CASSQDGIQPLHF

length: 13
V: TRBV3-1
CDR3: CASSQDIGAAAFF

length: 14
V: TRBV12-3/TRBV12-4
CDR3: CASTPTGRGTEAFF